This T cell receptor beta chain was identified in a study of neurological immune-mediated disorders. Regarding the study as a whole: Expanded clones shared no CDR3 amino acid sequences across subjects, suggesting private repertoires in all groups. HTLV-1-associated myelopathy had the most TCR clonal expansion, and multiple sclerosis had the least, less than healthy controls.

To note about this clonotype: Its target is unknown.

Libraries used 2 million unsorted PBMCs kept frozen in RNAlater. Via MiXCR, TCRdb re-called the 5' RACE reads, giving one row per CDR3 protein. The sample carries about 41,000 distinct CDR3 sequences, about 12% recorded once. The specimen was PBMCs. The sequence derives from a female donor in good health.

The CDR3 nucleotides are TGTGCCAGCAGCTTAGAGCTGGGGACAGGTGTTTACGAGCAGTACTTC. As protein: CASSLELGTGVYEQYF. The rearrangement joins TRBV11-2 to TRBJ2-7; 8 nucleotides line up with TRBD1. J gave up 4 bases and V 0 bases, and 8 bases lay outside the gene matches. Germline lookup yields CDR1 SGHAT and CDR2 FQNNGV. CDR3 length equals 16 residues.